The 12 T cell receptor beta chains below all came from one sample that was sequenced in a study of OX40 agonist ivuxolimab in advanced cancers. Produced via immunoSEQ multiplex PCR; TCRdb's table is partial and in-frame only. Here the sample spans some 44,000 clones, 86% being singletons. Sequenced material: CD4+ or CD8+ T cells sorted from blood, taken in a trial of the OX40 agonist ivuxolimab. The receptors come from an adult with an advanced solid tumor such as melanoma, head and neck, liver or kidney cancer.

The rearrangement links TRBV5-1 to TRBJ1-1, with TRBD1 as a possible D gene (6 bases). V lost 0 bases, J lost 6 bases, and 12 bases lay in between. The length of the CDR3 is 14 residues. From germline, CDR1 is SGHRS and CDR2 YFSETQ. CDR3 sequence (DNA): TGCGCCAGCAGCTTGGACCAGGGGACCCCTGAAGCTTTCTTT. Its translation: CASSLDQGTPEAFF.

This rearrangement joins TRBV7-9 to TRBJ1-2; D is perhaps TRBD1 (5 bases). Germline CDR1 SEHNR, CDR2 FQNEAQ (reference sequence). The V and J ends lost 6 bases and 5 bases respectively, with 13 bases between them. The CDR3 has 13 residues. This CDR3 is CASSPDTPYGYTF. Written as DNA, the CDR3 is TGTGCCAGCAGTCCGGACACTCCATATGGCTACACCTTC.

This clone has only a few counts. This chain joins TRBV14 and TRBJ2-5; D remains unclear. Looked up from germline, CDR1 is SGHDN and CDR2 is FVKESK. The CDR3 covers 12 residues. Deletions cut 3 bases from V and 4 bases from J, with 6 bases between. The CDR3 DNA sequence: TGTGCCAGCAGCCACTCGTTAGAGACCCAGTACTTC. Its translation is CASSHSLETQYF.

This chain uses TRBV28 with TRBJ1-6; 8 nucleotides line up with TRBD1. Germline V lookup: CDR1 MDHEN, CDR2 SYDVKM. The CDR3 has 15 residues. V shed 8 bases and J 3 bases; nucleotides not matched to a gene: 6. Here the CDR3 reads CASGPGQDYNSPLHF. In nucleotides, the CDR3 is TGTGCCAGCGGCCCGGGACAGGACTATAATTCACCCCTCCACTTT. Supplemented by reference TRBV28 and TRBJ1-6, the full variable domain reads DVKVTQSSRYLVKRTGEKVFLECVQDMDHENMFWYRQDPGLGLRLIYFSYDVKMKEKGDIPEGYSVSREKKERFSLILESASTNQTSMYLCASGPGQDYNSPLHFGNGTRLTVT.

The chain carries TRBV11-2 and TRBJ2-7; D unclear. V was pared by 5 bases and J by 2 bases, with 13 bases between. This CDR3 has 14 amino acids. Germline assignment: CDR1 SGHAT and CDR2 FQNNGV. CDR3 loop: CASSPARTAYEQYF. CDR3 nucleotide sequence: TGTGCCAGCAGCCCCGCCCGGACCGCCTACGAGCAGTACTTC. The variable domain in full, with the rest retrieved from reference TRBV11-2 and TRBJ2-7, is EAGVAQSPRYKIIEKRQSVAFWCNPISGHATLYWYQQILGQGPKLLIQFQNNGVVDDSQLPKDRFSAERLKGVDSTLKIQPAKLEDSAVYLCASSPARTAYEQYFGPGTRLTVT.

In this sample, this clone turned up a few times. V and J are TRBV7-2 and TRBJ2-6, with D unclear. Per germline, CDR1 SGHTA and CDR2 FQGNSA. The CDR3 length is 17 residues. The V end lost 0 bases, the J end lost 1 base, and 10 bases lay between the germline ends. The CDR3 DNA is TGTGCCAGCAGCTTAGCCCTCGTCTGGTCTGGGGCCAACGTCCTGACTTTC. It translates to CASSLALVWSGANVLTF.

The J gene is TRBJ2-7, the V gene TRBV19; D might be TRBD1 or TRBD2, each matching 5 bases. Germline loops: CDR1 LNHDA, CDR2 SQIVND (reference sequence). This CDR3 spans 15 amino acids. V lost 6 bases and J lost 2, with 17 bases in between. CDR3 DNA sequence: TGTGCCAGTAGCGACCCCACCGGGACCCCCTACGAGCAGTACTTC. It is translated as CASSDPTGTPYEQYF.

The chain employs TRBV14 and TRBJ1-4; no firm D call. Germline V CDR1 and CDR2: SGHDN, FVKESK. The CDR3 is 15 amino acids. The V gene lost 4 bases and the J gene lost 6 bases, with 15 bases spanning the gap. The CDR3 spells CASSPLSPRDEKLFF. The CDR3, as DNA: TGTGCCAGCAGCCCCCTAAGCCCTCGGGATGAAAAACTGTTTTTT.

V usage is TRBV21-1 and J usage is TRBJ2-3. TRBV21-1 is assigned pseudogene status. The CDR3 contains 13 residues. The CDR3 reads CASSKDSTDTQYF. CDR3 DNA sequence: TGTGCCAGCAGCAAAGACAGCACAGATACGCAGTATTTT.

J is TRBJ1-2 and V is TRBV6-5; 7 nucleotides align to TRBD1. V gave up 0 bases and J gave up 8 bases; unmatched junction bases: 6. Per the germline V gene, CDR1 is MNHEY and CDR2 is SVGAGI. CDR3 length: 14 residues. In nucleotides, the CDR3 is TGTGCCAGCAGTTACTCCGGAGGGGGCGAGGGCTACACCTTC. Its protein product is CASSYSGGGEGYTF.

The CDR3 here is CASSSSPGGDTGELFF. The CDR3 DNA is TGTGCCAGCAGCTCCTCTCCGGGGGGGGACACCGGGGAGCTGTTTTTT. This rearrangement joins TRBV7-6 to TRBJ2-2, with 8 bases matching TRBD2. The CDR3 is 16 amino acids. The junction had 7 bases not matched to a gene; V was cut back by 4 bases and J by 3 bases. CDR1 and CDR2 from the germline V gene are SGHVS and FNYEAQ.

V is TRBV6-5 and J is TRBJ1-1; no firm D call. Trimming stripped 0 bases from V and 11 bases from J, with 16 bases between. Germline V lookup: CDR1 MNHEY, CDR2 SVGAGI. The CDR3 consists of 14 residues. The CDR3 loop is CASSYSTAAGGAFF. The CDR3 DNA is TGTGCCAGCAGTTACTCGACGGCCGCCGGCGGGGCTTTCTTT.